Listed below are T cell receptor beta chains from one sample, sequenced in a study of shared clonotypes between healthy human individuals. Measured with immunoSEQ multiplex PCR; TCRdb has only the in-frame clones, and not every one. Seen here are millions of clones, about 95% observed once, and the top ten hold approximately 1.2%. Specimen: naive CD8+ T cells sorted from blood. These receptors came from a man aged 18-30 years in good health. The CDR3 runs from the conserved cysteine through the conserved F or W. Fields, in order: clone size, D gene, V gene, J gene, CDR3 length, CDR3 DNA, CDR3 protein. The D gene is left open where the match is weak. Only some rows state a clone size, as once, few, many or a class for expanded clones.

>-|TRBD1|TRBV5-1|TRBJ1-2|14
TGCGCCAGCAGCTTAACCGGGACAGGGTATGGCTACACCTTC
CASSLTGTGYGYTF
>-|TRBD1|TRBV4-1|TRBJ2-5|17
TGCGCCAGCAGCCAAGATAAGGCTCGACAGGGCCAAGAGACCCAGTACTTC
CASSQDKARQGQETQYF
>few|TRBD1|TRBV19|TRBJ1-2|13
TGTGCCAGTAGTCCGGGGACAGGGAACGGCTACACCTTC
CASSPGTGNGYTF
>-|-|TRBV18|TRBJ2-2|13
TGTGCCAGCTCACCAGCGGGGTACGGGGAGCTGTTTTTT
CASSPAGYGELFF
>-|TRBD2|TRBV7-8|TRBJ2-1|16
TGTGCCAGCAGCTTAGTGGGGCGGGGAGGGTACAATGAGCAGTTCTTC
CASSLVGRGGYNEQFF
>-|-|TRBV2|TRBJ2-7|16
TGTGCCAGCAGTGAGGGACATCTGATCGTCTCCTACGAGCAGTACTTC
CASSEGHLIVSYEQYF
>-|-|TRBV28|TRBJ2-1|14
TGTGCCAGCAGTCTAAGCTTATCGGGCAATGAGCAGTTCTTC
CASSLSLSGNEQFF
>-|-|TRBV2|TRBJ2-3|13
TGTGCCAGCAGTACGCCCCACACAGATACGCAGTATTTT
CASSTPHTDTQYF
>-|TRBD2|TRBV4-1|TRBJ2-3|18
TGCGCCAGCAGCCAAGTCGGGGGGGAATACTCTTACACAGATACGCAGTATTTT
CASSQVGGEYSYTDTQYF
>-|TRBD1|TRBV7-9|TRBJ2-7|13
TGTGCCAGCAACCCGGACAGGGCCTACGAGCAGTACTTC
CASNPDRAYEQYF
>-|-|TRBV2|TRBJ1-4|15
TGTGCCAGCAGTGACCCAGGGGCAGCAAATGAAAAACTGTTTTTT
CASSDPGAANEKLFF
>-|-|TRBV5-4|TRBJ1-2|11
TGTGCCAGCAGCGGGATATATGGCTACACCTTC
CASSGIYGYTF
>-|TRBD1|TRBV9|TRBJ2-7|14
TGTGCCAGCAGCGCCGGGACAGGGGACGCCGAGCAGTACTTC
CASSAGTGDAEQYF
>-|-|TRBV19|TRBJ1-5|15
TGTGCCAGTAGTAGGGCCGAGTATAGCAATCAGCCCCAGCATTTT
CASSRAEYSNQPQHF
>-|-|TRBV10-1|TRBJ2-3|14
TGCGCCAGCAGTGAAGCCGGGGCAACAGATACGCAGTATTTT
CASSEAGATDTQYF
>-|-|TRBV28|TRBJ1-2|16
TGTGCCAGCAGTTTATCGGTCCTGGGGGCGGGCTATGGCTACACCTTC
CASSLSVLGAGYGYTF
>-|TRBD1|TRBV9|TRBJ2-7|16
TGTGCCAGCAGCGGCGGACAGGGACAGGGGTTCTACGAGCAGTACTTC
CASSGGQGQGFYEQYF
>once|-|TRBV2|TRBJ2-7|13
TGTGCCAGCAGTGACCAGGGGTGCTACGAGCAGTACTTC
CASSDQGCYEQYF
>-|-|TRBV9|TRBJ1-3|14
TGTGCCAGCAGCGCCCAGGGGACTGGAAACACCATATATTTT
CASSAQGTGNTIYF
>-|TRBD2|TRBV6-5|TRBJ2-7|13
TGTGCCAGTTGGACTAGCGGGAGTTACGAGCAGTACTTC
CASWTSGSYEQYF
>-|-|TRBV6-7|TRBJ2-2|16
TGTGCCAGCAGTTTGTGGCAGGTTGGTTTTACCGGGGAGCTGTTTTTT
CASSLWQVGFTGELFF
>-|-|TRBV6-6|TRBJ2-7|12
TGTGCCAGCAGTCACCCAAACTACGAGCAGTACTTC
CASSHPNYEQYF
>-|-|TRBV7-8|TRBJ2-5|13
TGTGCCAGCAGCTTGAGGGGGTTGGAGACCCAGTACTTC
CASSLRGLETQYF
>-|TRBD1|TRBV27|TRBJ2-7|15
TGTGCCAGCAGTCGAACCGGGACAGAATCCTACGAGCAGTACTTC
CASSRTGTESYEQYF
>-|-|TRBV7-9|TRBJ2-7|13
TGTGCCAGCAGCTTACAGGACTCCTACGAGCAGTACTTC
CASSLQDSYEQYF
>-|-|TRBV27|TRBJ2-3|13
TGTGCCAGCAGTTTCGTGACCAGGGATACGCAGTATTTT
CASSFVTRDTQYF
>-|-|TRBV7-9|TRBJ2-3|18
TGTGCCAGCAGCACTCCCTCTTTGTTGGGACTGAACACAGATACGCAGTATTTT
CASSTPSLLGLNTDTQYF
>-|TRBD1|TRBV7-6|TRBJ2-1|16
TGTGCCAGCAGCTTAGGGGACAGAGAATTATACAATGAGCAGTTCTTC
CASSLGDRELYNEQFF
>-|-|TRBV7-9|TRBJ2-3|13
TGTGCCAGCAGCTTAGCGCTCGGAGATACGCAGTATTTT
CASSLALGDTQYF
>-|TRBD1|TRBV5-6|TRBJ2-3|17
TGTGCCAGCAGCTTGAACCGGGACAGGGGGCCCACAGATACGCAGTATTTT
CASSLNRDRGPTDTQYF
>-|-|TRBV28|TRBJ2-7|12
TGTGCCAGCAGTCTTCGCTATTACGAGCAGTACTTC
CASSLRYYEQYF
>-|-|TRBV9|TRBJ2-2|16
TGTGCCAGCAGCGCAGGGGACACTTTGAACACCGGGGAGCTGTTTTTT
CASSAGDTLNTGELFF
>-|TRBD2|TRBV4-1|TRBJ2-1|18
TGCGCCAGCAGCCGTGGAACCCTAGCGGGAGGGGGATACAATGAGCAGTTCTTC
CASSRGTLAGGGYNEQFF
>-|-|TRBV15|TRBJ1-5|16
TGTGCCACCAGCGAGGTGTACAGGGAAGGGACTCAGCCCCAGCATTTT
CATSEVYREGTQPQHF
>-|-|TRBV19|TRBJ2-7|19
TGTGCCAGTAGCCCCAGGGGGCAGGGCGGGACTAGCCTAACCTACGAGCAGTACTTC
CASSPRGQGGTSLTYEQYF
>-|TRBD1|TRBV5-6|TRBJ1-5|15
TGTGCCAGCAGCTTCTCCGGGACAGCATATCAGCCCCAGCATTTT
CASSFSGTAYQPQHF
>-|TRBD2|TRBV5-1|TRBJ2-5|15
TGCGCCAGCAGCTTAGTAGCGGGGACGCAAGAGACCCAGTACTTC
CASSLVAGTQETQYF
>-|-|TRBV10-3|TRBJ2-5|12
TGTGCCATCAGTGAGTTTGAGGAGACCCAGTACTTC
CAISEFEETQYF
>-|-|TRBV5-1|TRBJ2-7|13
TGCGCCAGCAGCTTCGGCCCCAACTACGAGCAGTACTTC
CASSFGPNYEQYF
>-|TRBD2|TRBV4-1|TRBJ2-7|15
TGCGCCAGCAGCCAAGCTAGCGGGGGGACCTACGAGCAGTACTTC
CASSQASGGTYEQYF